The 4 T cell receptor beta chains presented below share a single source sample, sequenced in a study of blood T cell repertoires in COVID-19 (dated by TCRdb to about 2020). Library creation used the immunoSEQ multiplex PCR assay. This immuneACCESS table, as held by TCRdb, lists in-frame sequences with V and J called but not all clones. Of the missing ones, under half trace to an unresolved V gene in checked studies; the others have no known cause. The sample table lists over 70,000 clones, 77% of them with a count of one. Of the sample, approximately 9.2% is held by the ten largest clones. Sample: peripheral blood. These receptors were taken from a woman of 80 years or more with acute or convalescent COVID-19.

The V call is TRBV6-2 or TRBV6-3, the J call TRBJ2-7; tentative D call: TRBD1 (6 bases). The V gene's germline CDR1 is MNHEY and CDR2 SVGEGT. This CDR3 has 14 residues. V lost 1 base and J lost 2, with 9 bases in between. CDR3 nucleotide sequence: TGTGCCAGCAGTTACTTGGGGGCACCCTACGAGCAGTACTTC. This codes for CASSYLGAPYEQYF.

This sequence joins TRBV18 and TRBJ2-7; D is uncertain. Trimming cost V 8 bases and J 0 bases, with 14 bases left between them. In germline, CDR1 is KGHSH, CDR2 LQKENI. This CDR3 region has 14 residues. The CDR3 reads CASLALISSYEQYF. CDR3 sequence (DNA): TGTGCCAGCCTTGCCCTAATAAGCTCCTACGAGCAGTACTTC. Based on the CDR3 plus reference TRBV18 and TRBJ2-7, the full variable domain is NAGVMQNPRHLVRRRGQEARLRCSPMKGHSHVYWYRQLPEEGLKFMVYLQKENIIDESGMPKERFSAEFPKEGPSILRIQQVVRGDSAAYFCASLALISSYEQYFGPGTRLTVT.

The chain combines TRBV6-2 or TRBV6-3 with TRBJ2-7, with 7 bases fitting TRBD2. The CDR3 covers 15 residues. The V gene's germline CDR1 is MNHEY and CDR2 SVGEGT. The J segment lost 2 bases and the V segment lost 0 bases, leaving 4 bases of the junction unmatched. The CDR3 loop reads CASSYSGTTPYEQYF. The CDR3 DNA follows: TGTGCCAGCAGTTACTCGGGGACTACCCCCTACGAGCAGTACTTC.

The CDR3 region is CASSVVGQDEQYF. CDR3 DNA sequence: TGTGCCAGCAGCGTAGTGGGACAGGACGAGCAGTACTTC. The rearrangement links TRBV9 to TRBJ2-7; 8 nucleotides align to TRBD1. Germline V gives CDR1 SGDLS, CDR2 YYNGEE. CDR3 size: 13 residues. Trimming removed 0 bases from V and 5 bases from J; junction bases left unmatched: 1. Using reference TRBV9 and TRBJ2-7 for the parts outside the CDR3, the full variable domain is DSGVTQTPKHLITATGQRVTLRCSPRSGDLSVYWYQQSLDQGLQFLIQYYNGEERAKGNILERFSAQQFPDLHSELNLSSLELGDSALYFCASSVVGQDEQYFGPGTRLTVT.